This TCR beta chain was sequenced in a study of T cell responses to AZD1222 COVID-19 vaccine. Study-wide findings and caveats: The study sampled repertoires only after the peak T cell response.

The repertoire was sequenced with immunoSEQ multiplex PCR; TCRdb's copy has only in-frame clones and lacks some. The sample holds 100,000 to 130,000 clones, approximately 89% seen once. Comment on this clone: Its cognate antigen is unknown.

The germline gives CDR1 SGHAT, CDR2 FQNNGV. V was pared by 1 base and J by 2 bases, with 5 bases of the junction left unmatched. The CDR3 length is 16 residues. The TCR comes from an adult in good health. Sequences were derived from peripheral blood, sampled on day 0 of MenACWY control vaccination. The chain links TRBV11-2 to TRBJ2-4, with TRBD1 matching 7 bases. The CDR3 loop reads CASSLVYRGTKNIQYF. CDR3 DNA: TGTGCCAGCAGCTTAGTGTACAGGGGAACCAAAAACATTCAGTACTTC.